This T cell receptor beta chain was identified during a study of blood T cell repertoires in COVID-19. The method was immunoSEQ multiplex PCR; TCRdb's version includes in-frame clones alone and lacks a portion of them. The top ten clones hold 35% to 50% of a sample with about 44,000 clones, 84% of them seen once. This CDR3 spans 15 amino acids. V lost 1 base and J 0 bases, leaving 8 bases between the germline ends. Per germline, CDR1 ENHRY and CDR2 SYGVKD. The gene calls are TRBV10-3 and TRBJ2-3; no definite D call. Sequences were obtained from peripheral blood. This clonotype originated in a human donor in a cohort sampled during active COVID-19. The CDR3 loop reads CAISELERSTDTQYF. CDR3 sequence (DNA): TGTGCCATCAGTGAGTTGGAGCGAAGCACAGATACGCAGTATTTT.